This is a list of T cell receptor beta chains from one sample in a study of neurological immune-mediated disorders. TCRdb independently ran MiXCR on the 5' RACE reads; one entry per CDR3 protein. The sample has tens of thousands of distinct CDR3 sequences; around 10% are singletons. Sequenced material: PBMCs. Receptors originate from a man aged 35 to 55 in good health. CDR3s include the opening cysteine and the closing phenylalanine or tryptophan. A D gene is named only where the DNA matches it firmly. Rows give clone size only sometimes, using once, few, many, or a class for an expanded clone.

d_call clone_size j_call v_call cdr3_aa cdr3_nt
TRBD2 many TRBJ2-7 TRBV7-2 CASSLTSGGELGYEQYF TGTGCCAGCAGCTTAACTAGCGGGGGCGAACTAGGCTACGAGCAGTACTTC
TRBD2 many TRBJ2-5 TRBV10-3 CAISSTSGLGRTQYF TGTGCCATCAGCTCTACTAGCGGCCTTGGGAGGACCCAGTACTTC
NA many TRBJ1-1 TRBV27 CASSPHLGENTEAFF TGTGCCAGCAGTCCACACCTAGGGGAGAACACTGAAGCTTTCTTT
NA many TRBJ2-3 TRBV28 CASSLGASTDTQYF TGTGCCAGCAGTTTGGGGGCTAGCACAGATACGCAGTATTTT
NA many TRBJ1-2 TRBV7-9 CASSLEEGGYTF TGTGCCAGCAGCTTAGAGGAGGGAGGCTACACCTTC
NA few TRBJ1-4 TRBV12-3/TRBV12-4 CASSLTDTNEKLFF TGTGCCAGCAGCCTGACAGATACTAATGAAAAACTGTTTTTT
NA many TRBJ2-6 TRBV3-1 CASSQESGARGANVLTF TGTGCCAGCAGCCAAGAATCGGGGGCGCGGGGGGCCAACGTCCTGACTTTC
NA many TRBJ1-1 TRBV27 CASSGGLSEAFF TGTGCCAGCAGCGGGGGACTAAGTGAAGCTTTCTTT
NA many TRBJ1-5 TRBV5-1 CASSTGRAGQPQHF TGCGCCAGCAGCACCGGCCGCGCCGGTCAGCCCCAGCATTTT
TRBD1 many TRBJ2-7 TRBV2 CASMGGTGSYEQYF TGTGCCAGCATGGGTGGGACAGGGTCGTACGAGCAGTACTTC
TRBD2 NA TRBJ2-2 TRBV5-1 CASSPGLAGTDTGELFF TGCGCCAGCAGCCCGGGACTAGCGGGAACTGACACCGGGGAGCTGTTTTTT
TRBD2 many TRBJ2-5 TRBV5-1 CASSLLAGVETQYF TGCGCCAGCAGCTTACTAGCGGGAGTAGAGACCCAGTACTTC
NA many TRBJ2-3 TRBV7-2 CASSSPGIWDTQYF TGTGCCAGCAGCTCGCCGGGGATCTGGGATACGCAGTATTTT
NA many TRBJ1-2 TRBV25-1 CASSESAGPFGYTF TGTGCCAGCAGTGAATCCGCAGGGCCCTTTGGCTACACCTTC
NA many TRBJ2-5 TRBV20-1 CSAGLAETQYF TGCAGTGCCGGTTTAGCGGAGACCCAGTACTTC
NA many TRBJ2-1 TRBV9 CASSVGMGLYNEQFF TGTGCCAGCAGCGTAGGAATGGGACTGTACAATGAGCAGTTCTTC
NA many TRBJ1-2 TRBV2 CASSERFSNYGYTF TGTGCCAGCAGTGAAAGGTTCTCTAACTATGGCTACACCTTC
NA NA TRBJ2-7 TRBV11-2 CASSLSQPYEQYF TGTGCCAGCAGCTTAAGCCAGCCCTACGAGCAGTACTTC
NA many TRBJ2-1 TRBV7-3 CASSARQVPYNEQFF TGTGCCAGCAGCGCACGACAGGTCCCCTACAATGAGCAGTTCTTC
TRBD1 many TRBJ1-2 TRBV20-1 CSATTGGYGYTF TGCAGTGCTACCACAGGGGGCTATGGCTACACCTTC
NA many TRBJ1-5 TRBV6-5 CASSPTGINQPQHF TGTGCCAGCAGTCCAACAGGCATCAATCAGCCCCAGCATTTT
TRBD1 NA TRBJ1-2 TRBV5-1 CASSPGQGYGYTF TGCGCCAGCAGCCCGGGACAGGGGTATGGCTACACCTTC
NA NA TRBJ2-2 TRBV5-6 CASSLAGDTGELFF TGTGCCAGCAGCTTGGCGGGTGACACCGGGGAGCTGTTTTTT
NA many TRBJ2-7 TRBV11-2 CASSPIQLGHGIWGLLYF TGTGCCAGCAGCCCAATCCAGCTTGGCCATGGGATTTGGGGGTTACTGTACTTC
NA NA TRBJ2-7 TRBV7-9 CASSLADYEQYF TGTGCCAGCAGCTTAGCCGACTACGAGCAGTACTTC
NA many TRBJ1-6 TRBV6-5 CASSYSSGGGSPLHF TGTGCCAGCAGTTACTCGAGCGGTGGAGGCTCACCCCTCCACTTT
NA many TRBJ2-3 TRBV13 CASSPIGKDTQYF TGTGCCAGCAGCCCAATTGGGAAGGATACGCAGTATTTT
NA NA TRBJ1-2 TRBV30 CAWNPGDLYGYTF TGTGCCTGGAACCCCGGAGACCTGTATGGCTACACCTTC
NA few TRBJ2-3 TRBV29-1 CSVELGAFNPDTQYF TGCAGCGTTGAGCTGGGGGCCTTTAATCCAGATACGCAGTATTTT
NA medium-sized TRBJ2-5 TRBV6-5 CASNLRGPSGTQYF TGTGCCAGCAATCTCAGGGGCCCCTCGGGGACCCAGTACTTC
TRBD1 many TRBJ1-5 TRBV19 CASRTGVNVNQPQHF TGTGCCAGTAGGACAGGGGTGAATGTTAATCAGCCCCAGCATTTT
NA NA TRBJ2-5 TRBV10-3 CDISEPGQGETQYF TGTGACATCAGTGAACCGGGGCAGGGGGAGACCCAGTACTTC
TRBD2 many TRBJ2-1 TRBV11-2 CASSLRLAGGEQFF TGTGCCAGCAGCCTTCGGTTAGCGGGAGGGGAGCAGTTCTTC